This is a list of T cell receptor beta chains from one sample in a study of cytomegalovirus exposure and HLA in healthy donors. Method: immunoSEQ multiplex PCR; TCRdb's copy keeps in-frame clones and lacks some. The sample has around 67,000 clones, around 64% seen once. The sample comprised PBMCs. The receptors originated from a woman between 50 and 59 years old in good health and CMV-seronegative. Each CDR3 is given with its conserved first and last residue. D genes are given only for firm matches. Rows give clone size only sometimes, using once, few, many, or a class for an expanded clone.

J: TRBJ1-5; size: -; V: TRBV18; length: 16; D: -; CDR3: CASSPRRASLGQPQHF; DNA: TGTGCCAGCTCACCACGGAGGGCCTCCCTCGGGCAGCCCCAGCATTTT
J: TRBJ2-7; size: -; V: TRBV11-1; length: 14; D: -; CDR3: CASKAQGQTYEQYF; DNA: TGTGCCAGCAAAGCCCAGGGGCAAACCTACGAGCAGTACTTC
J: TRBJ2-1; size: -; V: TRBV2; length: 14; D: TRBD1; CDR3: CASSRTGNYNEQFF; DNA: TGTGCCAGCAGCCGGACAGGAAACTACAATGAGCAGTTCTTC
J: TRBJ1-5; size: once; V: TRBV6-5; length: 15; D: TRBD1; CDR3: CASSSDRAPDQPQHF; DNA: TGTGCCAGCAGTTCGGACAGGGCCCCCGATCAGCCCCAGCATTTT
J: TRBJ2-5; size: -; V: TRBV4-3; length: 19; D: TRBD2; CDR3: CASSQSVGTSGLGVETQYF; DNA: TGCGCCAGCAGCCAGTCCGTGGGGACTAGCGGTCTTGGGGTCGAGACCCAGTACTTC
J: TRBJ2-3; size: -; V: TRBV29-1; length: 13; D: -; CDR3: CSVAEGLTDTQYF; DNA: TGCAGCGTAGCGGAGGGGTTGACAGATACGCAGTATTTT
J: TRBJ2-6; size: -; V: TRBV2; length: 20; D: TRBD2; CDR3: CASSFSGRATIRSGANVLTF; DNA: TGTGCCAGCAGTTTTAGCGGGAGGGCCACCATCCGCTCTGGGGCCAACGTCCTGACTTTC
J: TRBJ2-7; size: few; V: TRBV6-5; length: 15; D: -; CDR3: CASSYQRLSSYEQYF; DNA: TGTGCCAGCAGTTACCAGCGGTTGAGCTCCTACGAGCAGTACTTC
J: TRBJ1-2; size: few; V: TRBV30; length: 12; D: TRBD1; CDR3: CARRTGRYGYTF; DNA: TGTGCCCGACGGACAGGCCGCTATGGCTACACCTTC
J: TRBJ2-7; size: -; V: TRBV7-2; length: 15; D: -; CDR3: CASSPRGGETHEQYF; DNA: TGTGCCAGCAGCCCTAGGGGGGGCGAAACTCACGAGCAGTACTTC
J: TRBJ2-2; size: -; V: TRBV19; length: 16; D: TRBD1; CDR3: CASSAGQGAGTGELFF; DNA: TGTGCCAGTAGTGCCGGACAGGGGGCCGGCACCGGGGAGCTGTTTTTT
J: TRBJ2-7; size: -; V: TRBV19; length: 16; D: -; CDR3: CASSIASSYQGYEQYF; DNA: TGTGCCAGTAGTATCGCCTCCTCCTATCAGGGCTACGAGCAGTACTTC
J: TRBJ2-7; size: -; V: TRBV7-6; length: 15; D: TRBD1; CDR3: CASSLYRTGGSEQYF; DNA: TGTGCCAGCAGCTTATACAGGACAGGGGGCTCCGAGCAGTACTTC
J: TRBJ2-5; size: -; V: TRBV15; length: 14; D: -; CDR3: CATSRGRQDETQYF; DNA: TGTGCCACCAGCAGAGGAAGGCAGGATGAGACCCAGTACTTC
J: TRBJ1-2; size: few; V: TRBV14; length: 15; D: -; CDR3: CASRRSSTVNYGYTF; DNA: TGTGCCAGCAGACGAAGCAGTACAGTAAACTATGGCTACACCTTC
J: TRBJ2-1; size: -; V: TRBV28; length: 14; D: -; CDR3: CASSFQGSYNEQFF; DNA: TGTGCCAGCAGTTTCCAGGGCTCCTACAATGAGCAGTTCTTC
J: TRBJ2-3; size: -; V: TRBV15; length: 14; D: -; CDR3: CATSRAGEADTQYF; DNA: TGTGCCACCAGCAGAGCGGGAGAGGCAGATACGCAGTATTTT
J: TRBJ2-1; size: -; V: TRBV6-5; length: 15; D: TRBD1; CDR3: CASSYSWDSHNEQFF; DNA: TGTGCCAGCAGTTACTCATGGGACAGTCACAATGAGCAGTTCTTC
J: TRBJ1-2; size: -; V: TRBV4-3; length: 15; D: -; CDR3: CASSQETDTNYGYTF; DNA: TGCGCCAGCAGCCAAGAGACGGACACTAACTATGGCTACACCTTC
J: TRBJ2-1; size: -; V: TRBV18; length: 14; D: -; CDR3: CASSPPQGENEQFF; DNA: TGTGCCAGCTCACCACCACAGGGCGAGAATGAGCAGTTCTTC
J: TRBJ2-7; size: -; V: TRBV15; length: 14; D: -; CDR3: CATSGGGSSYEQYF; DNA: TGTGCCACCAGCGGGGGCGGCAGCTCCTACGAGCAGTACTTC
J: TRBJ2-5; size: -; V: TRBV20-1; length: 11; D: -; CDR3: CSAPSVETQYF; DNA: TGCAGTGCTCCTTCCGTGGAGACCCAGTACTTC
J: TRBJ1-5; size: once; V: TRBV6-5; length: 15; D: TRBD1; CDR3: CASSRTGGLNQPQHF; DNA: TGTGCCAGCAGCCGAACAGGGGGGCTCAATCAGCCCCAGCATTTT
J: TRBJ1-1; size: few; V: TRBV19; length: 14; D: TRBD1; CDR3: CASTPGQRNTEAFF; DNA: TGTGCCAGTACCCCGGGACAGAGGAACACTGAAGCTTTCTTT
J: TRBJ2-1; size: -; V: TRBV18; length: 12; D: -; CDR3: CASSPSSDEQFF; DNA: TGTGCCAGCTCACCGAGCTCGGATGAGCAGTTCTTC
J: TRBJ1-2; size: -; V: TRBV29-1; length: 13; D: -; CDR3: CSVTKTGPYGYTF; DNA: TGCAGCGTAACCAAGACAGGACCCTACGGCTACACCTTC
J: TRBJ2-7; size: -; V: TRBV6-1; length: 12; D: -; CDR3: CASSEAVYEQYF; DNA: TGTGCCAGCAGTGAAGCCGTTTACGAGCAGTACTTC
J: TRBJ2-5; size: -; V: TRBV7-9; length: 15; D: TRBD1; CDR3: CASSLGRTGEETQYF; DNA: TGTGCCAGCAGCTTAGGAAGGACAGGGGAAGAGACCCAGTACTTC
J: TRBJ1-2; size: -; V: TRBV19; length: 12; D: -; CDR3: CASSITGYGYTF; DNA: TGTGCCAGTAGTATAACAGGCTATGGCTACACCTTC
J: TRBJ2-1; size: -; V: TRBV28; length: 16; D: TRBD1; CDR3: CASSSPGTGGIGEQFF; DNA: TGTGCCAGCAGTTCCCCCGGGACAGGTGGCATAGGTGAGCAGTTCTTC
J: TRBJ2-7; size: -; V: TRBV10-3; length: 15; D: TRBD1; CDR3: CAVLDPGQGFYEQYF; DNA: TGTGCCGTACTAGACCCGGGACAGGGTTTTTACGAGCAGTACTTC
J: TRBJ1-2; size: -; V: TRBV14; length: 15; D: TRBD1; CDR3: CASSQAGTGGSGYTF; DNA: TGTGCCAGCAGCCAAGCCGGGACAGGGGGATCGGGCTACACCTTC
J: TRBJ2-7; size: -; V: TRBV7-8; length: 15; D: TRBD1; CDR3: CASSQAGQVFYEQYF; DNA: TGTGCCAGCAGCCAAGCAGGACAGGTGTTCTACGAGCAGTACTTC
J: TRBJ2-5; size: -; V: TRBV5-4; length: 14; D: TRBD2; CDR3: CASSPAGDQETQYF; DNA: TGTGCCAGCAGCCCCGCGGGAGACCAAGAGACCCAGTACTTC
J: TRBJ2-7; size: -; V: TRBV11-3; length: 13; D: -; CDR3: CASSLGGTYEQYF; DNA: TGTGCCAGCAGCTTAGGCGGTACCTACGAGCAGTACTTC
J: TRBJ2-1; size: -; V: TRBV7-9; length: 15; D: -; CDR3: CASSLGSYGGNEQFF; DNA: TGTGCCAGCAGCTTAGGGAGCTACGGAGGGAATGAGCAGTTCTTC
J: TRBJ1-2; size: -; V: TRBV28; length: 13; D: -; CDR3: CASIGQPNYGYTF; DNA: TGTGCCAGCATAGGACAGCCTAACTATGGCTACACCTTC
J: TRBJ2-1; size: medium-sized; V: TRBV5-8; length: 14; D: -; CDR3: CASSLASSYNEQFF; DNA: TGTGCCAGCAGCTTGGCCAGCTCCTACAATGAGCAGTTCTTC
J: TRBJ2-1; size: -; V: TRBV5-1; length: 14; D: -; CDR3: CASCRDLVVYEQFF; DNA: TGCGCCAGCTGCCGGGATTTAGTGGTCTATGAGCAGTTCTTC
J: TRBJ1-2; size: few; V: TRBV7-3; length: 13; D: TRBD1; CDR3: CASSLGQGGGYTF; DNA: TGTGCCAGCAGCTTGGGACAGGGAGGTGGCTACACCTTC
J: TRBJ2-1; size: few; V: TRBV27; length: 15; D: TRBD2; CDR3: CASSPLAGGYSEQFF; DNA: TGTGCCAGCAGCCCCCTAGCGGGAGGTTATAGTGAGCAGTTCTTC